The T cell receptor beta chain under discussion was sequenced for a study of neurological immune-mediated disorders. Study-level results: HTLV-1-associated myelopathy showed the most TCR clonal expansion; multiple sclerosis the least, below healthy controls.

This clonotype was detected ten times or more. Its antigen is unidentified. TCRdb analysed the 5' RACE reads with MiXCR anew, one entry per CDR3 protein. The sample records 45,000 to 55,000 distinct CDR3 sequences, about 5% being singletons. Trimming cost V 1 base and J 0 bases, with 5 bases left between them. The CDR3 contains 15 residues. Germline CDR1 SGHRS, CDR2 YFSETQ. V and J are TRBV5-1 and TRBJ1-6; D call uncertain. The sequenced sample consisted of CD4+ T cells from blood. This TCR was sampled from a woman between 18 and 29 years old with multiple sclerosis. In nucleotides, the CDR3 is TGCGCCAGCAGCTTGTCGAGCTCCTATAATTCACCCCTCCACTTT. As protein: CASSLSSSYNSPLHF.